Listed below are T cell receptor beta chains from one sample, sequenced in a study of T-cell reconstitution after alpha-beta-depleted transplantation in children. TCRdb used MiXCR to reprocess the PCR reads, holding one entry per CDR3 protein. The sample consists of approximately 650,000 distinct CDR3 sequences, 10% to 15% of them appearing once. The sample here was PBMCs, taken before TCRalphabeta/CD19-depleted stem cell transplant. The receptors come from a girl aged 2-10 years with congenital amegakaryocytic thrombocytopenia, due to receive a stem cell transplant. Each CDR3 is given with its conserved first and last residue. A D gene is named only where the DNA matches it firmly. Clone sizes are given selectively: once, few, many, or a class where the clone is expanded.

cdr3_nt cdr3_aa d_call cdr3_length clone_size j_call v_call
TGTGCCAGCAGTTCTAGCGGGAGGTCCTCCTACGAGCAGTACTTC CASSSSGRSSYEQYF TRBD2 15 NA TRBJ2-7 TRBV12-3/TRBV12-4
TGCAGTGCTAGCCCTCCAACGCTAGAAGTATACGAGCAGTACTTC CSASPPTLEVYEQYF NA 15 few TRBJ2-7 TRBV20-1
TGTGCCAGCAGCCTCGGACTAGCGGGAGAGGGTGAGCAGTTCTTC CASSLGLAGEGEQFF TRBD2 15 many TRBJ2-1 TRBV9
TGTGCCAGCAGCTTATCACCTAGCGGGATAAATGAGCAGTTCTTC CASSLSPSGINEQFF TRBD2 15 many TRBJ2-1 TRBV11-2
TGCAGTGCTCCCCCGTCGGGGGAGCAGTACTTC CSAPPSGEQYF NA 11 few TRBJ2-7 TRBV20-1
TGCAGTGTCATGGGAGAGGGCCAGGATACGCAGTATTTT CSVMGEGQDTQYF NA 13 many TRBJ2-3 TRBV20-1
TGTGCCAGCTCACGCCGGACAGGGGCTAACTATGGCTACACCTTC CASSRRTGANYGYTF TRBD1 15 few TRBJ1-2 TRBV18
TGTGCCAGCAGCAAAGAGGGAGCGGGAGGTTCTGGCGGCATTCAGTACTTC CASSKEGAGGSGGIQYF NA 17 few TRBJ2-4 TRBV21-1
TGTGCCAGCAGGCTAGGACAGGGGGCGCGTGGCTACACCTTC CASRLGQGARGYTF TRBD1 14 few TRBJ1-2 TRBV6-1
TGCAGTGCTAGGGCTGGGACTAGCGGTCTCACAGATACGCAGTATTTT CSARAGTSGLTDTQYF TRBD2 16 many TRBJ2-3 TRBV20-1
TGCGCCAGCAAGCTTGAAGTCCAGGAGACCCAGTACTTC CASKLEVQETQYF NA 13 many TRBJ2-5 TRBV5-1
TGTGCCATCAGTGACAACACGGAGAGCGGGCCCCAGCATTTT CAISDNTESGPQHF NA 14 many TRBJ1-5 TRBV10-3
TGCAGCGCGGTATTCTACAGGGGGCACTACGAGCAGTACTTC CSAVFYRGHYEQYF TRBD1 14 NA TRBJ2-7 TRBV29-1
TGTGCCACCATCGACTCAGACAATGAGCAGTTCTTC CATIDSDNEQFF NA 12 many TRBJ2-1 TRBV15
TGTGCCAGCAGCTTAGGGCGACATGGAAACACCATATATTTT CASSLGRHGNTIYF NA 14 few TRBJ1-3 TRBV11-2
TGTGCCAGCAGCTTAGGGGACAGAGCCGTCTCCTACAATGAGCAGTTCTTC CASSLGDRAVSYNEQFF TRBD1 17 few TRBJ2-1 TRBV11-2
TGCAGTGCTGAGGGACTAGCGGGAGATGGAGGGCAGTACTTC CSAEGLAGDGGQYF TRBD2 14 few TRBJ2-7 TRBV20-1
TGTGCCAGCAGCCAAGATCCGCTAGCGGGAGAAGGAGGCTACAATGAGCAGTTCTTC CASSQDPLAGEGGYNEQFF TRBD2 19 few TRBJ2-1 TRBV3-1
TGCAGTGCTAGAATTATTGGAGTCCTACCATACAATGTTCGGTCACAGTTCTTC CSARIIGVLPYNVRSQFF NA 18 many TRBJ2-1 TRBV20-1
TGCAGTGCTAGCTTGTCAGATACGCAGTATTTT CSASLSDTQYF NA 11 many TRBJ2-3 TRBV20-1
TGCAGTGCTAGACGAGGCGGGGAGCTGTTTTTT CSARRGGELFF NA 11 many TRBJ2-2 TRBV20-1
TGTGCCAGCAGTTACTCGTTGGTGTTACTAACCTACGAGCAGTACTTC CASSYSLVLLTYEQYF NA 16 NA TRBJ2-7 TRBV6-5
TGCAGCGTCTGGGGCGGAACCTCCTACGAGCAGTACTTC CSVWGGTSYEQYF NA 13 few TRBJ2-7 TRBV29-1
TGTGCCAGCAGTTGGGAAGACACAGATACGCAGTATTTT CASSWEDTDTQYF NA 13 many TRBJ2-3 TRBV28
TGCAGTGCTAGAGTGGTGGAGGGCCTCCCTCATGCAGAGACCCAGTACTTC CSARVVEGLPHAETQYF NA 17 few TRBJ2-5 TRBV20-1
TGCAGTGCCTTTATAAGGGGCCGCCATGATCAGCCCCAGCATTTT CSAFIRGRHDQPQHF NA 15 many TRBJ1-5 TRBV20-1
TGTGCCAGCAGTTTAGAGTCCTTTCCCGGGGAGCTGTTTTTT CASSLESFPGELFF NA 14 many TRBJ2-2 TRBV12-3/TRBV12-4
TGCAGCGTCAGAGGGACTAGCGGGATACCTACCGTCTACAATGAGCAGTTCTTC CSVRGTSGIPTVYNEQFF TRBD2 18 many TRBJ2-1 TRBV29-1
TGTGCCAGCAGTTTTACTAGTCAGGCCAATGAGCAGTTCTTC CASSFTSQANEQFF NA 14 many TRBJ2-1 TRBV12-3/TRBV12-4
TGTGCCAGCAGTATAGGGGGGGGCTCCTACGAGCAGTACTTC CASSIGGGSYEQYF NA 14 NA TRBJ2-7 TRBV6-1
TGCGCCAGCTCTGGGACGGCAACTAATGATAAACTGTTTTTT CASSGTATNDKLFF NA 14 NA TRBJ1-4 TRBV5-1
TGTGCCAGCACCTCCTGGGGCGGGAGCTCTGGGGCCAACGTCCTGACTTTC CASTSWGGSSGANVLTF TRBD2 17 NA TRBJ2-6 TRBV12-3/TRBV12-4
TGCAGTGCTGGAGGACAACATCAAGAGACCCAGTACTTC CSAGGQHQETQYF NA 13 many TRBJ2-5 TRBV20-1